This entry concerns a single T cell receptor beta chain. The clone's antigen remains unknown. Base qualities were left out, and no much larger clone turns up one base away. Sorted unstimulated T cells and proliferating T cells recovered from mixed lymphocyte reactions underwent TCRbeta CDR3 sequencing. Fresh whole blood from roughly 10 HLA-typed healthy donors was used to isolate PBMCs. Unstimulated CD4+ non-regulatory T cells were FACS-sorted to map the origin of alloreactive clones. The junction carries 12 bases between V and J, which are trimmed by 0 bases and 2 bases respectively. CDR1 and CDR2 (SGHTA, FQGTGA) derive from the germline V gene. The CDR3 goes from the cysteine to the phenylalanine over 16 residues. The DNA shown is the 48-base CDR3, in frame from base 1. This sample was included in a study of siplizumab effects on memory and regulatory T cells (dated by TCRdb to between 2019 and 2020). Study-wide context: The effect of the anti-CD2 antibody siplizumab on alloreactive T-cell subsets was examined in allogeneic mixed lymphocyte reactions constructed from human PBMCs.

The research as a whole found: A naive or memory phenotype could not be assigned to roughly 75-96% of proliferating CD4+ or CD8+ clones. In reactions with siplizumab, an average of roughly 70% of mappable alloreactive CD4+ clones were Treg-derived, compared with around 30% in control reactions. Greater diversity appeared to be present in unstimulated naive T cells than in memory T cells, and a substantial contribution to the alloresponse seemed to be made by naive cells. Because sequences at frequencies below about 10^-5 were poorly captured, only a minor fraction of alloreactive clones could be mapped back to unstimulated subsets. Siplizumab significantly reduced the cumulative frequency of alloreactive sequences traceable to unstimulated CD4+ memory T cells. Whether proliferating Tregs from siplizumab cultures were suppressive was not functionally confirmed.

The library was made by the immunoSEQ multiplex PCR assay. Around 94,000 TCR templates per sample were assayed on the deep sequencing platform. Genomic DNA extracted from sorted T cells was the material used for TCRbeta CDR3 sequencing. In the original analysis: The R programming language was used for clonal analysis of the TCRbeta CDR3 data. Alloreactive CD4+ and CD8+ clones were defined by comparing unstimulated samples with post-reaction CFSE-low samples. Regulatory or non-regulatory origin of alloreactive CD4+ clones was assigned by matching sequences to the sorted unstimulated Treg and non-Treg repertoires. What TCRdb holds here is the immuneACCESS table cut down to in-frame rearrangements. Part of the clones is not present; checked against another copy, under half of the missing clones reflect an unresolved V gene, and the others are unexplained. V and J calls and clone size are copied from that table; D and trimming were computed from the DNA. The sample profile shows about 100,000 clones; about 94% of them were found once. The ten most abundant clones make up about 1.2% of the sample.

The rearrangement combines TRBV7-3 with TRBJ2-3; the D gene identity is not certain. The TCR sequence derives from a human donor in good health. The sample comprised non-Treg CD4+ T cells sorted from blood. Sample cell subset or site, as interpreted from the label and publication: FACS-sorted unstimulated CD4+ non-regulatory T cells. The bases read TGTGCCAGCAGCTTAACCGGCGGTACAGCCACAGATACGCAGTATTTT. This sequence encodes CASSLTGGTATDTQYF.